These T cell receptor beta chains were read from a single sample in a study of T cells expressing NK-cell markers. Each CDR3 protein gets one entry in TCRdb, which reprocessed the 5' RACE reads and gives no DNA. The sample has 350,000 to 500,000 distinct CDR3 sequences. Sequencing was carried out using blood T cells: a sorted CD56 or NKG2C T cell subset, CD4+ or CD8+ T cells, or bulk PBMC T cells (not recorded which). The receptors were sampled from a woman between 18 and 70 years old in good health. The CDR3 runs from the conserved cysteine through the conserved F or W.

len	v_gene	j_gene	CDR3aa
15	TRBV29-1	TRBJ2-6	CSVEQGGEVANVLTF
11	TRBV20-1	TRBJ1-2	CSASRDSGYTF
14	TRBV12-3/TRBV12-4	TRBJ1-1	CASRPRTGGFEAFF
12	TRBV6-6	TRBJ1-4	CASSYVSGKLFF
15	TRBV20-1	TRBJ2-2	CSARDTGGHAGELFF
14	TRBV6-1	TRBJ1-1	CASRPDRVGTEAFF
14	TRBV7-2	TRBJ1-1	CASSLVLQGTEAFF
13	TRBV4-3	TRBJ2-5	CASSNRNQETQYF
14	TRBV30	TRBJ1-5	CAWSMGQGNQPQHF
13	TRBV29-1	TRBJ2-3	CSYGSSNTDTQYF
14	TRBV6-1	TRBJ2-1	CATNVRDMYNEQFF
14	TRBV6-1	TRBJ2-7	CASRPKPGSYEQYF
16	TRBV6-1	TRBJ1-1	CASSLTPGRSGTEAFF
14	TRBV9	TRBJ2-5	CASSPEGIWETQYF
12	TRBV5-4	TRBJ2-4	CASSLRGDIQYF
16	TRBV7-9	TRBJ2-5	CASSLSRTSGQETQYF
14	TRBV15	TRBJ2-7	CATSAGQGSYEQYF
14	TRBV12-3/TRBV12-4	TRBJ1-5	CASSLGTPNQPQHF
15	TRBV6-5	TRBJ2-5	CASISRGLNEETQYF
14	TRBV12-3/TRBV12-4	TRBJ2-5	CASSLRDGKETQYF
15	TRBV12-3/TRBV12-4	TRBJ1-1	CASTRLPRRWTEAFF
14	TRBV6-1	TRBJ2-3	CASHPGLSTDTQYF
15	TRBV20-1	TRBJ1-1	CSARDLGGPRSEAFF
15	TRBV7-3	TRBJ2-3	CASSLIPTATDTQYF
15	TRBV5-1	TRBJ1-2	CASSLDTPGGYGYTF
12	TRBV27	TRBJ1-1	CASRPRQGEAFF
15	TRBV27	TRBJ1-5	CASSGGASGNQPQHF
15	TRBV6-4	TRBJ1-1	CASSPGGTQNTEAFF
13	TRBV20-1	TRBJ2-7	CSATPKGRYEQYF
16	TRBV7-2	TRBJ1-5	CASSSRQGEGNQPQHF
16	TRBV6-1	TRBJ2-2	CASRITGTVATGELFF
17	TRBV4-2	TRBJ2-3	CASSHLLSDYSTDTQYF
13	TRBV28	TRBJ2-7	CASSLTRTSEQYF
13	TRBV4-1	TRBJ1-2	CASSQVAGDGYTF
16	TRBV6-2/TRBV6-3	TRBJ2-3	CASSTAPLAGADTQYF
16	TRBV7-9	TRBJ2-2	CASSPRLEGNTGELFF
14	TRBV5-1	TRBJ2-7	CASSLEDRVYEQYF
12	TRBV12-3/TRBV12-4	TRBJ1-2	CASSLVNYGYTF
17	TRBV4-1	TRBJ1-6	CASSASGGSSYNSPLHF
14	TRBV4-3	TRBJ1-1	CASSQDSGNAEAFF
15	TRBV12-3/TRBV12-4	TRBJ2-3	CASSLGTSYTDTQYF
14	TRBV5-1	TRBJ2-3	CASSAGGSTDTQYF
15	TRBV6-5	TRBJ2-1	CASSYQEGANNEQFF
15	TRBV9	TRBJ2-3	CASSGQGQGTDTQYF
15	TRBV18	TRBJ2-3	CASSPGVGGTDTQYF
15	TRBV15	TRBJ2-1	CATSRDRDLQNEQFF
14	TRBV11-2	TRBJ2-5	CASSFGQKQETQYF
15	TRBV11-2	TRBJ1-1	CASSSSLVMNTEAFF